These 8 T cell receptor beta chains were sequenced from one sample in a study of CD8 T cells in ankylosing spondylitis. One entry per CDR3 protein results from TCRdb running MiXCR on the 5' RACE reads. The repertoire holds about 240,000 distinct CDR3 sequences, with around 7.8% as singletons. Sequencing used blood, either unsorted or a sorted T cell fraction (not recorded which). These receptors originate from a male donor with ankylosing spondylitis or in good health (not recorded which).

This clonotype turned up a few times. The chain links TRBV20-1 to TRBJ1-5, with D perhaps matching TRBD1 (6 bases). V was clipped by 5 bases and J by 3 bases, with 14 bases between them. This CDR3 is 14 amino acids long. CDR1 and CDR2 from the germline V gene are DFQATT and SNEGSKA (reference sequence). The CDR3 protein is CSAGTQGFNQPQHF. The CDR3 coding sequence is TGCAGTGCTGGCACGCAGGGGTTCAATCAGCCCCAGCATTTT.

This clonotype has a count of ten or more. The gene calls are TRBV20-1 and TRBJ1-2, with D possibly matching TRBD1 (5 bases). Germline assignment: CDR1 DFQATT and CDR2 SNEGSKA (reference sequence). The CDR3 runs to 14 residues. Trimming cost V 2 bases and J 7 bases, with 17 bases left between them. As DNA, the CDR3 is TGCAGTGCTAGACCCAAGGGGACTGCCTCTGGCTACACCTTC. Protein sequence: CSARPKGTASGYTF.

This clonotype was detected many times. The V call is TRBV30, the J call TRBJ1-5; D unresolved. Germline lookup yields CDR1 GTSNPN and CDR2 SVGIG (reference sequence). V lost 3 bases and J 4 bases, leaving 13 bases between the germline ends. CDR3 length equals 14 residues. CDR3 nucleotides: TGTGCCTGGAGGGGAAGGTTCCCGAATCAGCCCCAGCATTTT. It codes for CAWRGRFPNQPQHF.

There are many counts of this clonotype. V gene TRBV20-1 combines with J gene TRBJ2-6; D is unresolved. Trimming pared 0 bases from V and 3 bases from J, leaving 9 bases between. Germline V gene lookup returns CDR1 DFQATT and CDR2 SNEGSKA (reference sequence). This CDR3 region has 15 residues. The CDR3 sequence is CSARDVRNGANVLTF. CDR3 bases: TGCAGTGCTAGAGATGTGAGGAATGGGGCCAACGTCCTGACTTTC.

This clonotype was counted ten times or more. This chain uses TRBV5-6 with TRBJ1-1; D call uncertain. The CDR3 has 15 amino acids. Germline values: CDR1 SGHDT, CDR2 YYEEEE. The V end lost 3 bases, the J end lost 2 bases, and 14 bases lay between the germline ends. For the CDR3, the DNA is TGTGCCAGCAGCTGGAGCCAGAAGTCCAACACTGAAGCTTTCTTT. This gives the protein CASSWSQKSNTEAFF.

In this sample, this clonotype turned up many times. The chain links TRBV3-1 to TRBJ2-1; D is uncertain. The V end was cut by 0 bases, the J end by 6 bases, with 15 bases between. The CDR3 consists of 16 residues. Germline values: CDR1 LGHDT, CDR2 YNNKEL (reference sequence). DNA of the CDR3: TGTGCCAGCAGCCAAGATTCAAGCTTCGGCGGCAATGAGCAGTTCTTC. Residues: CASSQDSSFGGNEQFF.

There are many counts of this clonotype. V usage is TRBV5-5 and J usage is TRBJ2-7; the D gene is possibly TRBD2 (5 bases). The CDR3 runs 15 residues. Germline V gene data show CDR1 as SGHKS and CDR2 as YYEKEE (reference sequence). The ends were cut back, 5 bases at V and 3 bases at J, with 18 bases in the middle. The CDR3 sequence is CASRQFRDPFYEQYF. CDR3 DNA: TGTGCCAGCAGGCAATTCCGGGATCCCTTCTACGAGCAGTACTTC.

This clonotype was seen a few times. The chain uses TRBV5-6 and TRBJ1-4, with D hard to call. The V end lost 2 bases, the J end lost 0 bases, and 14 bases lay between the germline ends. The CDR3 length is 17 residues. Germline CDR1 is SGHDT and CDR2 is YYEEEE. The DNA for the CDR3 is TGTGCCAGCAGCTTCTTTAATCGCCAGGCAACTAATGAAAAACTGTTTTTT. Protein product: CASSFFNRQATNEKLFF.